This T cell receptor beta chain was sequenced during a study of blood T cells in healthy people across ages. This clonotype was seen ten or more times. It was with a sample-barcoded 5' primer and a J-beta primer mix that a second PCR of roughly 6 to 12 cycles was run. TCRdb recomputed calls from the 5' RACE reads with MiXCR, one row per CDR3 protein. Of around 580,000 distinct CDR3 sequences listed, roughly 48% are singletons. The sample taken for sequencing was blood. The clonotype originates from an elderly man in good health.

The CDR3 bases are TGTGCCACCCAGCTTATGGGGGAAAAACTGTTTTTT. Its protein is CATQLMGEKLFF. The chain has TRBV6-6 and TRBJ1-4; unclear D gene. V was trimmed by 10 bases and J by 8 bases, leaving 14 bases between them. The length of the CDR3 is 12 residues. Germline CDR1 MNHNY, CDR2 SVGAGI (reference sequence).